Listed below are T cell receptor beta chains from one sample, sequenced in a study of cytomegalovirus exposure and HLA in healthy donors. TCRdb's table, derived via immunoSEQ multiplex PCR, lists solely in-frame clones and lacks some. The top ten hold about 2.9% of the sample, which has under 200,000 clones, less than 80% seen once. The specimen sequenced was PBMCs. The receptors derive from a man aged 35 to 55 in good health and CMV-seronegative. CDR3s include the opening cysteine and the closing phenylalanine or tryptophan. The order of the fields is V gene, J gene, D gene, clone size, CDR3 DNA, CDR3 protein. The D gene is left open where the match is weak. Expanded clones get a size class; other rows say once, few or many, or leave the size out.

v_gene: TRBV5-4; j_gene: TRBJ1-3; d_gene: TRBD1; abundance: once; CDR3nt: TGTGCCAGCAGCTTGGGGTCCCCAGGGGGCTCTGGAAACACCATATATTTT; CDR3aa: CASSLGSPGGSGNTIYF
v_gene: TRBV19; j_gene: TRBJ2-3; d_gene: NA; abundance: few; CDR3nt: TGTGCCAGTAGTATAGAGTCAGCCGCAGGTTACACAGATACGCAGTATTTT; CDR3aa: CASSIESAAGYTDTQYF
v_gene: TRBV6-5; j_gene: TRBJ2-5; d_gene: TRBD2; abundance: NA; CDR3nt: TGTGCCAGCAGTCCTAGACTAGCGGGAGAGGAGACCCAGTACTTC; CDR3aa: CASSPRLAGEETQYF
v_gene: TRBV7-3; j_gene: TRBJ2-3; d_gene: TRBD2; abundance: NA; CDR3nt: TGTGCCAGCAGTTACACCGGGGGGAAAACTGATACGCAGTATTTT; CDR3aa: CASSYTGGKTDTQYF
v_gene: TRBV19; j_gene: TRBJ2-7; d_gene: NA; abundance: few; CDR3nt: TGTGCCAGTAGTGTTTACGGGGCCTACGAGCAGTACTTC; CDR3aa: CASSVYGAYEQYF
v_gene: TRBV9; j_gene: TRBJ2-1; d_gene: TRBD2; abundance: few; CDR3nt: TGTGCCAGCAGCGTAGGAGGGACTAGCATACGCAATGAGCAGTTCTTC; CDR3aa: CASSVGGTSIRNEQFF
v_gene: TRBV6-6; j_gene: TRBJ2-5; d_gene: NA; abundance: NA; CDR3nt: TGTGCCAGCAGTTACTCTCATGGATGGGAGCAGTACTTC; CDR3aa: CASSYSHGWEQYF
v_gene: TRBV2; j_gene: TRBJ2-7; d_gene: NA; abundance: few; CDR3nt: TGTGCCAGCCGGGGGGCCCAAACCTACGAGCAGTACTTC; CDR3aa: CASRGAQTYEQYF
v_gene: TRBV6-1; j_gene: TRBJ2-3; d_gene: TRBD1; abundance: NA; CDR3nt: TGTGCCAGCAGTGAAAGGACAGGGGTCACAGATACGCAGTATTTT; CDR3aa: CASSERTGVTDTQYF
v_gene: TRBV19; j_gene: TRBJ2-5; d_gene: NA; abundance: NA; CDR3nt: TGTGCCAGTAGTATTCTCGGAGAGACCCAGTACTTC; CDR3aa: CASSILGETQYF
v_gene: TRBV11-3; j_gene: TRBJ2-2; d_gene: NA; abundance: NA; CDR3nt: TGTGCCAGCAGCTTAGGGGCCCCGAACACCGGGGAGCTGTTTTTT; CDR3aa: CASSLGAPNTGELFF
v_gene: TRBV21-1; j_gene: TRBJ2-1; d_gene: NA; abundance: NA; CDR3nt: TGTGCCAGCAGCAAGAAGGAGGCGGGGGGTCACAATGAGCAGTTCTTC; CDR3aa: CASSKKEAGGHNEQFF
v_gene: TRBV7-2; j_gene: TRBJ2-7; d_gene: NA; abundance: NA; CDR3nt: TGTGCCAGCAGCCCTAGCTCCTCTCGGACGGCTACCTACGAGCAGTACTTC; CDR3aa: CASSPSSSRTATYEQYF
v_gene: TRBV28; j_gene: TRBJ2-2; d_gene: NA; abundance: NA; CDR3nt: TGTGCCAGCAGTTTAGCGGGGGCCCTGGGGACCGGGGAGCTGTTTTTT; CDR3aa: CASSLAGALGTGELFF
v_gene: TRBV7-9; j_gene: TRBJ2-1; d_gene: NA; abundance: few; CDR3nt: TGTGCCAGCAGCTTAAGTCAGGGTGGCGATGAGCAGTTCTTC; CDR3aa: CASSLSQGGDEQFF
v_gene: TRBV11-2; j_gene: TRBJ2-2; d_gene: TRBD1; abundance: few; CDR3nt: TGTGCCAGCAGCTTATGGCAGGGGGCCACCGGGGAGCTGTTTTTT; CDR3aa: CASSLWQGATGELFF
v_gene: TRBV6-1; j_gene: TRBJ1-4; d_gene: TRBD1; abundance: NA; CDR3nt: TGTGCCAGCAGTCTAGACAGGGGTAATGAAAAACTGTTTTTT; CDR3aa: CASSLDRGNEKLFF
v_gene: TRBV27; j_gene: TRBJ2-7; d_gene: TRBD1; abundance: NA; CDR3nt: TGTGCCAGCAGCCATGGATTTGGAGTCACCCGCACTGGGGACAGGGTCACCTACGAGCAGTACTTC; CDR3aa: CASSHGFGVTRTGDRVTYEQYF
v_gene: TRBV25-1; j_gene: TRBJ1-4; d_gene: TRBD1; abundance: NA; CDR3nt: TGTGCCAGCAGCCGAATTGGAGAGGGGGCGGAAAAACTGTTTTTT; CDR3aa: CASSRIGEGAEKLFF
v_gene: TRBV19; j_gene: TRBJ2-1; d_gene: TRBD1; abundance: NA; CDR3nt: TGTGCCAGCTGTCGGACAGGGGAGGGCAATGAGCAGTTCTTC; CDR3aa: CASCRTGEGNEQFF
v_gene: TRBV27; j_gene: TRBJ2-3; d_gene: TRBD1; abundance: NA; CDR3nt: TGTGCCAGCAGACCCCGGACAGGGCCAGATACGCAGTATTTT; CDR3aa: CASRPRTGPDTQYF
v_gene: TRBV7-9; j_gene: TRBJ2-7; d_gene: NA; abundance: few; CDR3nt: TGTGCCAGCAGCTCCCGGACAGCCTACGAGCAGTACTTC; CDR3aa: CASSSRTAYEQYF
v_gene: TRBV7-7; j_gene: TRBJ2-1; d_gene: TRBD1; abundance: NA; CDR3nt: TGTGCTAGCAGCCAACAGGGGTCCTACAATGAGCAGTTCTTC; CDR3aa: CASSQQGSYNEQFF
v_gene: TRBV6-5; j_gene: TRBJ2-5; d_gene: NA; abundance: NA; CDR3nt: TGTGCCAGCTACTCCCCTACAGGGAACCAAGAGACCCAGTACTTC; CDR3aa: CASYSPTGNQETQYF
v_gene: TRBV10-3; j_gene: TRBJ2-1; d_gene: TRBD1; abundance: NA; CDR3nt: TGTGCCATCAGGGGGGAGAGGGGGCACAATGAGCAGTTCTTC; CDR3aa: CAIRGERGHNEQFF
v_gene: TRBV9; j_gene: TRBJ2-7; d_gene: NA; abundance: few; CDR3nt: TGTGCCAGCAGCCTAGGTGCAGGTTCCTACGAGCAGTACTTC; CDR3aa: CASSLGAGSYEQYF
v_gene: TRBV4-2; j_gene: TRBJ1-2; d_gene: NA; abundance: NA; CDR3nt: TGTGCCAGCAGCCCCCGGACAGACTATGGCTACACCTTC; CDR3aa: CASSPRTDYGYTF
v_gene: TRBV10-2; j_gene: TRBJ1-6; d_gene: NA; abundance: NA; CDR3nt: TGCGCCAGCAGTCCCCAGGAGGGTTCACCCCTCCACTTT; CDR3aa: CASSPQEGSPLHF
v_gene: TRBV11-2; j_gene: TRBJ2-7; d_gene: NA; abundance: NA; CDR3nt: TGTGCCAGCAGCTTGTCGGGCAGCGGAGCCTACGAGCAGTACTTC; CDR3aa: CASSLSGSGAYEQYF
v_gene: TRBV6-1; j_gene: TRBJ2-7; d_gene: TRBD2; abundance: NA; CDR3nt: TGTGCCAGCAGCCGAGGACTAGCGATGATCGAGCAGTACTTC; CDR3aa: CASSRGLAMIEQYF
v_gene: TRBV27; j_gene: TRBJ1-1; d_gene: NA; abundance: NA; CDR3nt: TGTGCCAGCAGTTCCTCCTGGACAGAACTGAACACTGAAGCTTTCTTT; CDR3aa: CASSSSWTELNTEAFF
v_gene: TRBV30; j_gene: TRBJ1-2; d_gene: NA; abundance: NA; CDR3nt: TGTGCCTGGAGGTCTGGGGGGGGTGGCTACACCTTC; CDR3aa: CAWRSGGGGYTF
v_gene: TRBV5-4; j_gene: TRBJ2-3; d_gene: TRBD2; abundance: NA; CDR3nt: TGTGCCAGCAGCTTGGCCTTAGCGGGGGGGATGGGAGATACGCAGTATTTT; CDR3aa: CASSLALAGGMGDTQYF
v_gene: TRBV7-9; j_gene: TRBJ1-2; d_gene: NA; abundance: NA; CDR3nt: TGTGCCAGCAGCTTAGGTCTTCTCTATGGCTACACCTTC; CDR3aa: CASSLGLLYGYTF
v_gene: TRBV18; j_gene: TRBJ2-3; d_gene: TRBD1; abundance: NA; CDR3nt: TGTGCCAGCTCACCAGGGACAGGGGATAGAAATACGCAGTATTTT; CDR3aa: CASSPGTGDRNTQYF
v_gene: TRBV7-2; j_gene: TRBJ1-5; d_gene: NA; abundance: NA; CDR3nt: TGTGCCAGCAGCTTCTCTGATCAGCCCCAGCATTTT; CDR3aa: CASSFSDQPQHF
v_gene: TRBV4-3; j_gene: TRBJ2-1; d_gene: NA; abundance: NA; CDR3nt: TGCGCCAGCAGCCCCCGCGGGGACCACAACAATGAGCAGTTCTTC; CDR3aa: CASSPRGDHNNEQFF
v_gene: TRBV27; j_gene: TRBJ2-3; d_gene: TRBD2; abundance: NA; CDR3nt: TGTGCCACCGTAGCGGGGGGCACAGATACGCAGTATTTT; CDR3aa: CATVAGGTDTQYF
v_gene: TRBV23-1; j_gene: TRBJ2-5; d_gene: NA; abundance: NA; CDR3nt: TGCGCCAGCAGTCAATCTTGGACAGATGAAGAGACCCAGTACTTC; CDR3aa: CASSQSWTDEETQYF
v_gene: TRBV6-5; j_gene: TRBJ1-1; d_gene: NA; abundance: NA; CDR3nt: TGTGCCAGCAGAAACGGACAGTACACTGAAGCTTTCTTT; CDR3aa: CASRNGQYTEAFF
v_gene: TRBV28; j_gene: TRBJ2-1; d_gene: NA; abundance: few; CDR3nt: TGTGCCAGCAGTTTATGGCGGCTAAATGAGCAGTTCTTC; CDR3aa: CASSLWRLNEQFF
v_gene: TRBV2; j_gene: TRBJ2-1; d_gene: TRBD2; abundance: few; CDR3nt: TGTGCCAGCACCACTCTAGCGGGGGGGTACAATGAGCAGTTCTTC; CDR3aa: CASTTLAGGYNEQFF
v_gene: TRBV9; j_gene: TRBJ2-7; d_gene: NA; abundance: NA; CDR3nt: TGTGCCAGCAGCGTAGTGGGGGGAGAGCAGTACTTC; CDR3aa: CASSVVGGEQYF
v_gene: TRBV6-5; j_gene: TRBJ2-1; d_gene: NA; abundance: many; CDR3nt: TGTGCCAGCAGTGGACAGAGCTCCTACAATGAGCAGTTCTTC; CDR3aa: CASSGQSSYNEQFF
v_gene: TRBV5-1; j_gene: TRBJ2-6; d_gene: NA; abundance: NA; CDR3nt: TGCGCCAGCAGCTTGACGGGGAGCAGCTCTGGGGCCAACGTCCTGACTTTC; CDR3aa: CASSLTGSSSGANVLTF
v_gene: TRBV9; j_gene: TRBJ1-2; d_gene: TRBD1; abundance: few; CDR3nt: TGTGCCAGCAGCGTAACAGGGGGCGCAAATGGCTACACCTTC; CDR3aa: CASSVTGGANGYTF
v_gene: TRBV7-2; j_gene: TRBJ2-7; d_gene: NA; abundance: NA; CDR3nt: TGTGCCAGCAGCTTACGGGACGAGCAGTACTTC; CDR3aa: CASSLRDEQYF
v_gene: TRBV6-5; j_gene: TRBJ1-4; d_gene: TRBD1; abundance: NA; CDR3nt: TGTGCCAGCAGTGACTCGGGACAGGGGAATGAAAAACTGTTTTTT; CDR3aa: CASSDSGQGNEKLFF
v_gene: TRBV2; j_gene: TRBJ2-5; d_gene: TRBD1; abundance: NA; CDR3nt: TGTGCCAGCTGGACAGGTGGACAAGAGACCCAGTACTTC; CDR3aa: CASWTGGQETQYF
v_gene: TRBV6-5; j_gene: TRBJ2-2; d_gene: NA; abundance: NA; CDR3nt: TGTGCCAGCAGTGCCGGGTCGGCCACCGGGGAGCTGTTTTTT; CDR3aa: CASSAGSATGELFF
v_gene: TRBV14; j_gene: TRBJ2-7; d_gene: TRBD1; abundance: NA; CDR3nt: TGTGCCAGCAGCCAAGTTGGGACAGGGCCCTACGAGCAGTACTTC; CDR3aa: CASSQVGTGPYEQYF
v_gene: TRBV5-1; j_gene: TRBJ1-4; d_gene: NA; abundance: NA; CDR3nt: TGCGCCAGCAGCTTGGCCGGGGGGCGGTCTAATGAAAAACTGTTTTTT; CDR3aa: CASSLAGGRSNEKLFF
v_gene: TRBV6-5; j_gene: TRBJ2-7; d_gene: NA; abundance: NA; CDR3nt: TGTGCCAGCAGTCCCTCACAGGGGACTCCCTACGAGCAGTACTTC; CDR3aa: CASSPSQGTPYEQYF
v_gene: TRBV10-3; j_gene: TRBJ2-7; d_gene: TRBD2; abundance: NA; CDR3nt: TGTGCCAGCACTAGCGGGAGGACCACAGCCTACGAGCAGTACTTC; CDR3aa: CASTSGRTTAYEQYF
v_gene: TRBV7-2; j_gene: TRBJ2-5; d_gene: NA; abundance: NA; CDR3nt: TGTGCCAGCAGCTGGGACACAGCCGTAGAGCAGTACTTC; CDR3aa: CASSWDTAVEQYF